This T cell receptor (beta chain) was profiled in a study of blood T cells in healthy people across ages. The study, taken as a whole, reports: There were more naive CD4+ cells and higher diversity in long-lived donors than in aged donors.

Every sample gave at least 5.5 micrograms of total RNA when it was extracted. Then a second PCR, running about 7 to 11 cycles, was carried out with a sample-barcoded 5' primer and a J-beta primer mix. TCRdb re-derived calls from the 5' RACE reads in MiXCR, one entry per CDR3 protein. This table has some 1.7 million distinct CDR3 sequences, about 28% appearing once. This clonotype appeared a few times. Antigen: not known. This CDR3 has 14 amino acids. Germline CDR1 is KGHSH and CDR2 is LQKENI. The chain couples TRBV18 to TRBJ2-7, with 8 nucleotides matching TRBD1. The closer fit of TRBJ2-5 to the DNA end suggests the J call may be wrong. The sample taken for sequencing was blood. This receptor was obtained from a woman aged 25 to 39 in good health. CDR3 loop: CASSRRTGTETQYF. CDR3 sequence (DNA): TGTGCCAGCTCACGACGGACAGGGACGGAGACCCAGTACTTC.